This TCR beta chain was documented in a study of technical replicates of blood from a handful of donors. The CDR3 loop spans 14 amino acids. Trimming shortened V by 0 bases and J by 5 bases, and 7 bases separated the two germline ends. Germline V CDR1 and CDR2: SGHVS, FNYEAQ. The method was immunoSEQ multiplex PCR; TCRdb's version includes in-frame clones alone and lacks a portion of them. The profile shows more than 65,000 clones, roughly 92% of them singletons. The gene calls are TRBV7-6 and TRBJ2-2; no clear D. The sequenced sample was T cells isolated from PBMCs. The receptor's source is a human donor in good health. The DNA for the CDR3 is TGTGCCAGCAGCTTAGCGCCAGTAACCGGGGAGCTGTTTTTT. Its translation is CASSLAPVTGELFF.